This T cell receptor beta chain was identified in a study of T cell repertoires in cytomegalovirus infection. As for the study in general: HLA-B-restricted CMV epitopes that are well studied, plus recently identified HLA-C-restricted ones, were used by the study.

Germline V lookup: CDR1 MGHRA, CDR2 YSYEKL. The V and J ends lost 0 bases and 0 bases, in that order; junction bases with no gene match: 2. CDR3 length: 17 residues. Concerning this clonotype itself: Its antigen is not identified.

TCRdb re-called the reads through MiXCR, storing one row per CDR3 protein. The sample holds 900,000 to 950,000 distinct CDR3 sequences, more than 25% seen once. J is TRBJ2-2 and V is TRBV4-1, with 9 bases fitting TRBD1. This receptor was identified in a human donor in good health (CMV status not recorded). Some clones in this sample may be carry-over from other donors' samples. The material was cultured CD8+ T cells from PBMCs, obtained from culture after CMV antigen stimulation. The CDR3 sequence: CASSQERTGANTGELFF. In DNA, the CDR3 is TGCGCCAGCAGCCAAGAACGGACAGGGGCGAACACCGGGGAGCTGTTTTTT.